The 10 T cell receptor beta chains below come from one sample, sequenced in a study of shared clonotypes between healthy human individuals (dated by TCRdb to the early 2020s). Receptors were amplified or captured by the immunoSEQ multiplex PCR assay. TCRdb stores this immuneACCESS table with in-frame sequences only. Part of the clones is absent; in the studies checked, under half of the shortfall reflects unresolved V genes, and no reason is known for the rest. The sample yields some 2 million clones; approximately 94% were counted once. The ten largest clones capture 0.9% to 1.5% of the sample. CD8 naive samples consisted of CD45RO-negative cells that were positively selected for CCR7, yielding a CD45RA+CCR7+ population without TemRA cells. Material for sequencing was naive CD8+ T cells sorted from blood. This specimen's cell subset or site label, interpreted: CD45RA+CCR7+. The origin of the receptors is a man between 18 and 35 years old in good health.

The gene calls are TRBV18 and TRBJ1-1; D gene ambiguous. This CDR3 comprises 16 residues. Germline V CDR1 and CDR2: KGHSH, LQKENI. Trimming took 3 bases from V and 0 from J, leaving 14 bases between them. CDR3 protein: CASSPALGRMNTEAFF. The CDR3 DNA reads as TGTGCCAGCTCACCTGCGCTGGGTCGGATGAACACTGAAGCTTTCTTT. Variable domain in full (rest from reference TRBV18 and TRBJ1-1): NAGVMQNPRHLVRRRGQEARLRCSPMKGHSHVYWYRQLPEEGLKFMVYLQKENIIDESGMPKERFSAEFPKEGPSILRIQQVVRGDSAAYFCASSPALGRMNTEAFFGQGTRLTVV.

This chain connects TRBV14 to TRBJ2-7, with 15 bases identical to TRBD2. The germline V gene encodes CDR1 SGHDN and CDR2 FVKESK. V shed 1 base and J 2 bases; nucleotides not matched to a gene: 0. This CDR3 contains 16 residues. In nucleotides, the CDR3 is TGTGCCAGCAGCCAAGGGACTAGCGGGAGGGCCTACGAGCAGTACTTC. Encoded protein: CASSQGTSGRAYEQYF.

The chain employs TRBV6-5 and TRBJ2-7; D is uncertain. Deletions cut 0 bases from V and 4 bases from J, with 10 bases between. The CDR3 sequence is 14 residues long. CDR1 and CDR2 from the germline V gene are MNHEY and SVGAGI. CDR3 sequence (DNA): TGTGCCAGCAGTTACTCGGACGTGGATTACGAGCAGTACTTC. Translation: CASSYSDVDYEQYF.

V is TRBV5-6 and J is TRBJ1-1; no reliable D call. The CDR3 loop spans 14 amino acids. V lost 2 bases and J 1 base, leaving 9 bases between the germline ends. Germline CDR1 SGHDT, CDR2 YYEEEE. DNA for the CDR3: TGTGCCAGCAGCTTTTCAAGTGAGAACACTGAAGCTTTCTTT. It translates to CASSFSSENTEAFF.

This clone came up once. This chain connects TRBV28 to TRBJ2-7, with D perhaps TRBD1 or TRBD2 (6 bases each). CDR3 length: 13 residues. The germline V gene encodes CDR1 MDHEN and CDR2 SYDVKM. The CDR3 reads CAINQEGAYEQYF. The CDR3 nucleotides read TGTGCGATAAATCAGGAGGGGGCCTACGAGCAGTACTTC.

The chain uses TRBV28 and TRBJ2-7; 10 bases are a match to TRBD2. V lost 3 bases and J lost 7; bases outside the gene matches: 9. Germline assignment: CDR1 MDHEN and CDR2 SYDVKM. CDR3 length equals 15 residues. The CDR3 loop is CASSFHSGGAEEQYF. CDR3 DNA sequence: TGTGCCAGCAGTTTTCACAGCGGGGGGGCCGAAGAGCAGTACTTC.

On this clone: A read error may produce the germline difference seen at one junction end. The chain joins TRBV9 to TRBJ1-2; D possibly corresponds to TRBD1 (5 bases). CDR1 and CDR2 (germline): SGDLS, YYNGEE. The CDR3 sequence is 14 residues long. The CDR3 spells CASSVTSWDYGHTF. CDR3 nucleotide sequence: TGTGCCAGCAGCGTAACAAGTTGGGACTATGGCCACACCTTC.

The chain links TRBV2 to TRBJ2-7; D may be TRBD1 or TRBD2 (6 bases each). Trimming stripped 8 bases from V and 6 bases from J, with 17 bases between. The CDR3 length is 13 residues. Germline CDR1 is SNHLY and CDR2 is FYNNEI. The CDR3 loop is CASVWGAKSEQYF. The CDR3 nucleotides are TGTGCCAGCGTGTGGGGGGCGAAGAGCGAGCAGTACTTC.

The chain is built from TRBV13 and TRBJ2-7; 13 bases line up with TRBD2. CDR3 size: 16 residues. V was pared by 3 bases and J by 8 bases, with 10 bases of the junction left unmatched. Per germline, CDR1 PRHDT and CDR2 FYEKMQ (reference sequence). The CDR3 loop reads CASSFGLAGAYEQQYF. CDR3 DNA sequence: TGTGCCAGCAGCTTTGGACTAGCGGGGGCCTACGAGCAGCAGTACTTC.

CDR3 sequence (DNA): TGTGCCAGCAGTTCCCCATCAGGGGCAACTAATGAAAAACTGTTTTTT. Its protein is CASSSPSGATNEKLFF. V gene TRBV27 combines with J gene TRBJ1-4, with D possibly TRBD1 on 6 matching bases. This CDR3 is 16 amino acids long. Trimming removed 4 bases from V and 0 bases from J, with 12 bases in between. CDR1 and CDR2 from the germline V gene are MNHEY and SMNVEV (reference sequence).